The rows below give T cell receptor beta chains drawn from one sample of a study of vaccination and CD4 T cells after COVID-19. TCRdb used MiXCR to reprocess the PCR reads, holding one entry per CDR3 protein. The sample shows roughly 18,000 distinct CDR3 sequences, about two fifths of them seen only once. These TCRs are of unknown antigen specificity. The sequenced material came from CD4+ T cells from blood, cultured in vitro. The receptors were gathered from a human donor who had recovered from COVID-19. The CDR3 runs from the conserved cysteine through the conserved F or W. A D gene is named only where the DNA matches it firmly. Size is stated for part of the rows, as once, few or many counts, or as a class when the clone is expanded.

V gene,clone size,J gene,D gene,CDR3 DNA,CDR3 protein
TRBV11-1,NA,TRBJ2-1,TRBD2,TGTGCCAGCAGCTTAGAAAGCGGGGGGGCCGGTGAGCAGTTCTTC,CASSLESGGAGEQFF
TRBV20-1,few,TRBJ1-2,NA,TGCAGTGCTAGAGATCGCGCTTATGGCTACACCTTC,CSARDRAYGYTF
TRBV7-2,few,TRBJ2-3,NA,TGTGCCAGCAGCTTAGTTGTTAGCACAGATACGCAGTATTTT,CASSLVVSTDTQYF
TRBV21-1,few,TRBJ2-1,NA,TGTGCCAGCGTCTCGCCCGGGGTTTGGCAGTTCTTC,CASVSPGVWQFF
TRBV7-6,few,TRBJ2-7,TRBD2,TGTGCCAGCAGCCCCGGGCTAGCGGGAATCGAGCAGTACTTC,CASSPGLAGIEQYF
TRBV19,NA,TRBJ1-2,NA,TGTGCCAGTAGTATAGGGGCGGCCACCTATGGCTACACCTTC,CASSIGAATYGYTF
TRBV7-2,NA,TRBJ1-5,TRBD1,TGTGCCAGCAGCTTAGAGGGACAGGGTAGGAGTACCCAGCATTTT,CASSLEGQGRSTQHF
TRBV28,NA,TRBJ1-1,NA,TGTGCCAGCAGGGTGAACACTGAAGCTTTCTTT,CASRVNTEAFF
TRBV12-3/TRBV12-4,few,TRBJ2-7,NA,TGTGCCAGCACCAGAGGTTCAGGGTGGGTCGGCGAGCAGTACTTC,CASTRGSGWVGEQYF
TRBV28,NA,TRBJ1-2,NA,TGTGCCAGCAGTTTACCAGGACCTCCGGGCTACACCTTC,CASSLPGPPGYTF
TRBV20-1,NA,TRBJ2-3,NA,TGCAGTGCCTTGGGCCGCACAGATACGCAGTATTTT,CSALGRTDTQYF
TRBV4-2,NA,TRBJ2-6,NA,TGTGCCAGCAGCCAAGATACGCGAACCTCTGGGGCCAACGTCCTGACTTTC,CASSQDTRTSGANVLTF
TRBV7-2,NA,TRBJ2-1,NA,TGTGCCAGCAGCCCGCAGAGGGCTATTAGTTCCAATGAGCAGTTCTTC,CASSPQRAISSNEQFF
TRBV10-3,few,TRBJ2-7,TRBD2,TGTGCCATCAGTGAGTCGGGACTAGCGGCTGTCGAGCAGTACTTC,CAISESGLAAVEQYF
TRBV29-1,NA,TRBJ2-7,TRBD1,TGCAGCGTTTCAGGGGGCGCCGGACGCGAGCAGTACTTC,CSVSGGAGREQYF
TRBV9,NA,TRBJ2-5,TRBD2,TGTGCCAGCAGCCCCCGTCCTAGCGGGGCCTCCGGGGAGACCCAGTACTTC,CASSPRPSGASGETQYF
TRBV5-4,NA,TRBJ1-2,NA,TGTGCCAGCAGCTTGGGGCCGTGGAGACGCAGCTATGGCTACACCTTC,CASSLGPWRRSYGYTF
TRBV24-1,NA,TRBJ2-1,TRBD1,TGTGCCACCAGTGATTCTGGGACAGGTGCCTACAATGAGCAGTTCTTC,CATSDSGTGAYNEQFF